The 8 T cell receptor beta chains reported below all come from one sample, sequenced in a study of CD8+ T cells in alopecia areata. The treatment here: oral pan-JAK inhibitor, 5-10 mg twice daily. In each case, RNA was isolated and then reverse transcribed into cDNA as the sequencing template. Only in-frame clones appear in the TCRdb table, and some are missing; sequencing was by immunoSEQ multiplex PCR. The sample yields roughly 100,000 clones, around 40% seen once. Sequenced material: CD8+ T cells sorted from blood, taken at week 24, from a patient treated with tofacitinib. These receptors were taken from a human donor with alopecia areata.

This clone was seen ten or more times. The chain recombines TRBV6-1 with TRBJ1-2; D is unclear. Germline values: CDR1 MNHNS, CDR2 SASEGT. The CDR3 is 15 amino acids. With 6 bases removed from V and 0 bases from J, the gap between germline ends came to 14 bases. The CDR3 DNA is TGTGCCAGCAGGGACCATAAGACCGCTAACTATGGCTACACCTTC. As protein: CASRDHKTANYGYTF.

This clone was seen a handful of times. The chain is built from TRBV29-1 and TRBJ2-7, with 8 nucleotides matching TRBD1. V lost 4 bases, J lost 3 bases, and 2 bases stayed unmatched. This CDR3 region has 12 residues. Germline CDR1 reads SQVTM; CDR2 reads ANQGSEA. In nucleotides, the CDR3 is TGCAGCGTTGGGACAGGGAACTACGAGCAGTACTTC. Protein product: CSVGTGNYEQYF.

This clone was seen a few times. This rearrangement joins TRBV7-9 to TRBJ2-4, with 7 bases lining up with TRBD2. The V and J ends lost 7 bases and 0 bases, in that order; junction bases with no gene match: 18. The length of the CDR3 is 19 residues. Germline V gene data show CDR1 as SEHNR and CDR2 as FQNEAQ (reference sequence). The CDR3 loop reads CASTDHGLGSGPAKNIQYF. The CDR3 bases are TGTGCCAGCACCGACCACGGGCTGGGTAGCGGGCCAGCCAAAAACATTCAGTACTTC.

This chain connects TRBV27 to TRBJ2-7; D uncertain. The V end lost 8 bases, the J end lost 1 base, and 15 bases lay between the germline ends. The CDR3 is made up of 14 amino acids. Germline CDR1 MNHEY, CDR2 SMNVEV (reference sequence). The CDR3 coding sequence is TGTGCCAGCGCCTATTCAAATCCATCCTACGAGCAGTACTTC. Amino acids: CASAYSNPSYEQYF.

The rearrangement uses TRBV5-4 and TRBJ2-7; 16 nucleotides align to TRBD2. CDR1 SGHNT and CDR2 YYREEE come from the germline V gene (reference sequence). The CDR3 loop spans 18 amino acids. V was clipped by 5 bases and J by 4 bases; unmatched bases: 12. CDR3 in amino acids: CASSPGTSGRDALYEQYF. CDR3 coding DNA: TGTGCCAGCAGTCCCGGGACTAGCGGGAGGGACGCCCTTTACGAGCAGTACTTC.

This rearrangement joins TRBV4-1 to TRBJ2-5; D ambiguous. Germline V gene sequence: CDR1 MGHRA, CDR2 YSYEKL. The V gene lost 3 bases and the J gene lost 3 bases, with 20 bases spanning the gap. The CDR3 is made up of 17 amino acids. CDR3 amino acids: CASSQVSIAATEETQYF. The CDR3 DNA reads TGCGCCAGCAGCCAGGTTAGCATCGCGGCCACAGAAGAGACCCAGTACTTC.

DNA of the CDR3: TGTGCCAGCAGTTCCTCCCGACTAGCGGGAGGGAATAATGAGCAGTTCTTC. This encodes CASSSSRLAGGNNEQFF. The chain joins TRBV27 to TRBJ2-1; 14 bases fit TRBD2. V lost 4 bases and J lost 7; bases outside the gene matches: 9. Germline V lookup: CDR1 MNHEY, CDR2 SMNVEV (reference sequence). This CDR3 comprises 17 residues.

This clone is a singleton in its sample. The chain joins TRBV7-9 to TRBJ2-5; D uncertain. V lost 5 bases, J lost 0 bases, and 7 bases lay in between. CDR1 and CDR2 (germline): SEHNR, FQNEAQ (reference sequence). There are 13 residues in the CDR3. The CDR3 is CASSQEHQETQYF. The CDR3 DNA follows: TGTGCCAGCAGCCAAGAGCACCAAGAGACCCAGTACTTC. Drawing the rest from reference TRBV7-9 and TRBJ2-5, the complete variable domain is DTGVSQNPRHKITKRGQNVTFRCDPISEHNRLYWYRQTLGQGPEFLTYFQNEAQLEKSRLLSDRFSAERPKGSFSTLEIQRTEQGDSAMYLCASSQEHQETQYFGPGTRLLVL.